What follows are 24 T cell receptor beta chains derived from one specimen sequenced in a study of response to subunit inactivated influenza vaccine. TCRdb itself ran the RT-PCR reads through MiXCR, one entry per CDR3 protein. The sample records about 830,000 distinct CDR3 sequences, approximately 17% being singletons. The source material was PBMCs from blood, sampled more than 4 days after vaccination. The receptors here all came from a man aged 50 to 60 who received an inactivated influenza vaccine.

This clonotype was counted many times. The chain employs TRBV12-3 or TRBV12-4 and TRBJ2-5, with 7 bases matching TRBD1. The V and J ends lost 4 bases and 7 bases, in that order; junction bases with no gene match: 0. This CDR3 is 11 amino acids long. The CDR3 protein is CASSYRGTQYF. CDR3 bases: TGTGCCAGCAGTTACAGGGGGACCCAGTACTTC.

The chain has TRBV30 and TRBJ2-7; 7 nucleotides match TRBD1. CDR1 GTSNPN and CDR2 SVGIG come from the germline V gene (reference sequence). Trimming at V came to 3 bases and at J to 2 bases, leaving 7 bases not matched to a gene. CDR3 size: 14 residues. CDR3 amino acids: CAWRARDRAYEQYF. In DNA, the CDR3 is TGTGCCTGGAGAGCCCGGGACAGAGCCTACGAGCAGTACTTC.

V gene TRBV3-1 combines with J gene TRBJ2-2, with D possibly TRBD2 on 5 matching bases. The CDR3 has 17 amino acids. Germline V gene data show CDR1 as LGHDT and CDR2 as YNNKEL (reference sequence). Trimming left V 0 bases short and J 6 bases short, with 17 bases between. The CDR3: CASSQDWRPRASGELFF. As DNA, the CDR3 is TGTGCCAGCAGCCAAGATTGGAGGCCAAGAGCCTCCGGGGAGCTGTTTTTT.

The chain has TRBV20-1 and TRBJ2-2, with D uncertain. Trimming took 4 bases from V and 0 from J, leaving 6 bases between them. CDR3 length: 13 amino acids. Per the germline V gene, CDR1 is DFQATT and CDR2 is SNEGSKA (reference sequence). CDR3 bases: TGCAGTGCTAACCCCGCGAACACCGGGGAGCTGTTTTTT. Translation: CSANPANTGELFF.

This rearrangement joins TRBV12-3 or TRBV12-4 to TRBJ1-3; D uncertain. The V end was cut by 5 bases, the J end by 0 bases, with 11 bases between. The CDR3 length is 15 residues. The CDR3 nucleotides read TGTGCCAGCAGTGAAGACGGAATCTCTGGAAACACCATATATTTT. It specifies CASSEDGISGNTIYF.

This clonotype was found a few times. The chain employs TRBV5-1 and TRBJ2-3; D call uncertain. The germline gives CDR1 SGHRS, CDR2 YFSETQ. The CDR3 is made up of 15 amino acids. V shed 3 bases and J shed 1 base, with 12 bases lying between them. CDR3 bases: TGCGCCAGCAGCTGGGCGAGTACGGGCACAGATACGCAGTATTTT. Protein: CASSWASTGTDTQYF. Full variable domain (rest looked up from reference TRBV5-1 and TRBJ2-3): KAGVTQTPRYLIKTRGQQVTLSCSPISGHRSVSWYQQTPGQGLQFLFEYFSETQRNKGNFPGRFSGRQFSNSRSEMNVSTLELGDSALYLCASSWASTGTDTQYFGPGTRLTVL.

This clonotype came up many times. The chain uses TRBV29-1 and TRBJ2-1, with 9 nucleotides matching TRBD2. CDR3 length: 15 residues. Losses at the gene ends were 8 bases for V and 6 bases for J; bases not matched to a gene: 14. Germline CDR1 is SQVTM and CDR2 is ANQGSEA. CDR3: CSSAVRGGQGNEQFF. CDR3 sequence (DNA): TGCAGCTCTGCAGTGCGGGGGGGCCAGGGCAATGAGCAGTTCTTC.

The count of this clonotype is one. The chain recombines TRBV3-1 with TRBJ1-2, with 9 bases that match TRBD1. Germline loops: CDR1 LGHDT, CDR2 YNNKEL (reference sequence). The CDR3 length is 15 residues. J gave up 7 bases and V 4 bases, and 10 bases lay outside the gene matches. The DNA of the CDR3 is TGTGCCAGCAGCCCCGGGACAGGGATTTTTTTTGGCTACACCTTC. It specifies CASSPGTGIFFGYTF.

The V call is TRBV5-1, the J call TRBJ1-4; TRBD1 aligns across 7 bases. V was pared by 4 bases and J by 3 bases, with 3 bases of the junction left unmatched. Germline CDR1 reads SGHRS; CDR2 reads YFSETQ. CDR3 length equals 14 residues. In nucleotides, the CDR3 is TGCGCCAGCAGCCCGGGACAGTCTAATGAAAAACTGTTTTTT. Its protein product is CASSPGQSNEKLFF.

The chain uses TRBV20-1 and TRBJ1-4; 8 bases line up with TRBD1. This CDR3 spans 13 amino acids. The V gene's germline CDR1 is DFQATT and CDR2 SNEGSKA (reference sequence). V was clipped by 6 bases and J by 8 bases; unmatched bases: 8. CDR3 coding DNA: TGCAGTGCGGTGCAGGGGGCTCGGGAAAAACTGTTTTTT. Protein product: CSAVQGAREKLFF.

On this clonotype: One junction end disagrees with the germline gene, perhaps due to a read error. The chain uses TRBV5-5 and TRBJ1-6, with a weak D call TRBD1 (5 bases). CDR1 and CDR2 (germline): SGHKS, YYEKEE (reference sequence). The CDR3 sequence is 16 residues long. In nucleotides, the CDR3 is TGTGCCAGCAGCTGGCAGGGAGAGGGCTATAATTCACTCCTCCACTTT. Its translation: CASSWQGEGYNSLLHF. Drawing the rest from reference TRBV5-5 and TRBJ1-6, the complete variable domain is DAGVTQSPTHLIKTRGQQVTLRCSPISGHKSVSWYQQVLGQGPQFIFQYYEKEERGRGNFPDRFSARQFPNYSSELNVNALLLGDSALYLCASSWQGEGYNSLLHFGNGTRLTVT.

This chain links TRBV6-5 with TRBJ2-1; 7 bases align to TRBD1. Losses at the gene ends were 0 bases for V and 5 bases for J; bases not matched to a gene: 7. CDR3 length: 16 amino acids. CDR1 and CDR2 from the germline V gene are MNHEY and SVGAGI. As DNA, the CDR3 is TGTGCCAGCAGTTACTCTGGCAGGGGGAGAAACAATGAGCAGTTCTTC. The encoded protein is CASSYSGRGRNNEQFF.

The rearrangement uses TRBV6-6 and TRBJ2-7; 7 nucleotides match TRBD1. This CDR3 contains 13 residues. Germline CDR1 MNHNY, CDR2 SVGAGI (reference sequence). V gave up 8 bases and J gave up 1 base; unmatched junction bases: 5. The CDR3 is CASGEDRSYEQYF. The CDR3 DNA follows: TGTGCCAGCGGTGAGGACAGGTCCTACGAGCAGTACTTC.

This clonotype was seen a few times. The chain recombines TRBV20-1 with TRBJ2-5; the match to TRBD2 covers 15 bases. V shed 5 bases and J 4 bases; nucleotides not matched to a gene: 11. This CDR3 contains 17 residues. Germline CDR1 DFQATT, CDR2 SNEGSKA (reference sequence). CDR3 sequence: CSAAGLAGGRVGETQYF. For the CDR3, the DNA is TGCAGTGCTGCAGGACTAGCGGGGGGGCGGGTCGGAGAGACCCAGTACTTC.

CDR3: CASSFREKNQPQHF. The CDR3 DNA reads as TGTGCCAGCAGTTTCCGGGAAAAGAATCAGCCCCAGCATTTT. The J gene is TRBJ1-5, the V gene TRBV12-3 or TRBV12-4; no clear D gene. V dropped 3 bases and J dropped 4 bases, with 10 bases sitting between them. The CDR3 has 14 residues.

This clonotype turned up a few times. The chain links TRBV12-3 or TRBV12-4 to TRBJ1-1; D is perhaps TRBD1 (5 bases). This CDR3 has 13 residues. V gave up 3 bases and J gave up 12 bases, with 17 bases separating them. The DNA of the CDR3 is TGTGCCAGCAGTTTGGCGTGGGGGATTCGAACTTTCTTT. Encoded protein: CASSLAWGIRTFF.

This chain uses TRBV7-7 with TRBJ2-7; TRBD2 aligns across 10 bases. This CDR3 spans 13 amino acids. From germline, CDR1 is SSHAT and CDR2 FNYEAQ (reference sequence). This CDR3 reads CASGGNRALEQYF. The CDR3 nucleotides read TGTGCTAGCGGGGGGAACAGGGCCCTCGAGCAGTACTTC.

This clonotype came up a few times. The gene calls are TRBV5-1 and TRBJ2-7; either TRBD1 or TRBD2 may supply D (5 bases each). This CDR3 is built from 15 residues. With 2 bases removed from V and 6 bases from J, the gap between germline ends came to 18 bases. Germline V gene sequence: CDR1 SGHRS, CDR2 YFSETQ. CDR3 DNA sequence: TGCGCCAGCAGCTTTTTGCCGGGAAGGGGCAGCGAGCAGTACTTC. Translated, it gives CASSFLPGRGSEQYF.

V usage is TRBV20-1 and J usage is TRBJ2-3; 12 nucleotides align to TRBD2. The CDR3 loop spans 17 amino acids. Looked up from germline, CDR1 is DFQATT and CDR2 is SNEGSKA (reference sequence). V trimming: 4 bases; J trimming: 1 base; junction bases outside the gene matches: 9. In DNA form, the CDR3 reads TGCAGTGCTACTAGCGGGAGGGCTCGGGTGGGCACAGATACGCAGTATTTT. As protein: CSATSGRARVGTDTQYF.

There are a few counts of this clonotype. The chain employs TRBV5-6 and TRBJ2-3; TRBD1 or TRBD2 may be the D gene (5 bases each). CDR1 and CDR2 (germline): SGHDT, YYEEEE. CDR3 length: 13 residues. The V gene lost 0 bases and the J gene lost 6 bases, with 8 bases spanning the gap. The CDR3 nucleotides are TGTGCCAGCAGCTTGGTCAGGGACGATACGCAGTATTTT. Protein sequence: CASSLVRDDTQYF.

In its sample, this clonotype was seen a few times. The chain combines TRBV5-1 with TRBJ2-5, with D maybe TRBD1 (6 bases). V was pared by 4 bases and J by 5 bases, with 15 bases between. Germline V gene data show CDR1 as SGHRS and CDR2 as YFSETQ. This CDR3 is 14 amino acids long. CDR3 region: CASSPSGAWETQYF. CDR3 sequence (DNA): TGCGCCAGCAGCCCCTCAGGGGCGTGGGAGACCCAGTACTTC.

The chain recombines TRBV7-2 with TRBJ2-7; D not resolved. Germline CDR1 reads SGHTA; CDR2 reads FQGNSA. The CDR3 is made up of 13 amino acids. Trimming removed 2 bases from V and 3 bases from J, with 8 bases in between. CDR3 in amino acids: CASSLWIYYEQYF. CDR3 bases: TGTGCCAGCAGCTTATGGATCTACTACGAGCAGTACTTC.

This clonotype was observed a few times. The CDR3 DNA reads as TGTGCCAGCGAGATGGGACAGGGAGCTTACTCTGGGGCCAACGTCCTGACTTTC. The encoded protein is CASEMGQGAYSGANVLTF. V and J are TRBV6-2 or TRBV6-3 and TRBJ2-6; 9 bases fit TRBD1. J gave up 0 bases and V 8 bases, and 11 bases lay outside the gene matches. CDR3 length: 18 residues. Germline assignment: CDR1 MNHEY and CDR2 SVGEGT.

This clonotype was found many times. This chain links TRBV4-2 with TRBJ1-2; unclear D gene. This CDR3 is built from 15 residues. CDR1 is LGHNA and CDR2 is YNFKEQ in the germline V gene. Trimming pared 0 bases from V and 2 bases from J, leaving 10 bases between. CDR3 in DNA: TGTGCCAGCAGCCAAGATCTGACGGAAAACTATGGCTACACCTTC. Amino acid sequence: CASSQDLTENYGYTF.